This TCR beta chain was observed in a study of blood T cell repertoires in COVID-19 (TCRdb year 2020). Broadly, across the study: Samples from collaborators originated in the United States, Italy and Spain and spanned both the acute and convalescent phases of COVID-19. The material from the prospective study consisted of cDNA or gDNA derived from T cells, B-cell-depleted T cells, or PBMCs. Subjects who had been exposed to COVID-19, were actively infected with it, or had recovered from it provided the deeply sampled blood TCRbeta repertoires that made up the dataset. The repertoires were made available in a free public database intended to serve as a resource for research on the immune response to SARS-CoV-2. The samples were drawn from the first 160 participants of the ongoing ImmuneRACE study and from some 1,300 subjects provided by 6 global collaborators. A de-identified subject ID, COVID-19 status, age in years and sex were almost always included in the sample metadata. HLA class I and class II types, where available, came from metadata supplied by the sample provider rather than from assay-based typing.

Whole blood was collected in K2EDTA tubes by collaborating institutions according to the institutions' own protocols. Collaborator samples were shipped for TCRbeta analysis as frozen whole blood, isolated PBMCs, or DNA extracted from either sample type. TCRbeta CDR3 regions were amplified from genomic DNA by means of the immunoSEQ Assay, a bias-controlled multiplex PCR. For the original study's pipeline: Within the assay, amplification of reference gene primers was used to estimate how many nucleated cells each sample contained. Sequence reads were collapsed and filtered to measure the absolute abundance of every unique TCRbeta CDR3 rearrangement. For each sample, productive Simpson clonality was calculated as the square root of Simpson's diversity index across productive rearrangements. This immuneACCESS table, as held by TCRdb, lists in-frame sequences with V and J called but not all clones. Of the missing ones, under half trace to an unresolved V gene in checked studies; the others have no known cause. The V and J calls and clone size were taken over from that table, and D and trimming were inferred from the DNA. Present in this sample are tens of thousands of clones, approximately 87% of which were seen just once. Jointly, the top ten make up 10% to 12% of the sample.

Remarks on this clone: The target of this receptor is not known. There are no base qualities to consult, and no much larger clone falls within one base.

What the work shows at the level of the full study, not this receptor alone: Clinical and demographic metadata were provided uncurated, with the amount varying by source and participant.

The CDR3 runs 13 amino acids, cysteine and phenylalanine included. Just the 39-base CDR3 DNA is kept, in frame starting at base 1. The germline V gene (reference sequence) gives CDR1 as GTSNPN and CDR2 as SVGIG. V gives up 3 bases and J gives up 2 bases, and the segment between their germline ends measures 11 bases. The chain couples TRBV30 to TRBJ2-7, with a weak D call of TRBD2 (6 bases match). Sample: peripheral blood. The clonotype originates from a human donor in a cohort sampled during active COVID-19. The CDR3 sequence is CAWSRGEAYEQYF. The sequenced DNA: TGTGCCTGGAGCCGAGGGGAGGCCTACGAGCAGTACTTC.